The 17 T cell receptor beta chains given below trace back to one sample, sequenced in a study of blood T cell repertoires in COVID-19. TCRdb's table, derived via immunoSEQ multiplex PCR, lists solely in-frame clones and lacks some. The sample includes around 250,000 clones, around 83% seen only once; the top ten take approximately 8.6%. Sequencing used peripheral blood. The receptor set was obtained from a man aged 40-55 years with active or convalescent COVID-19.

The V gene is TRBV27, the J gene TRBJ1-5; TRBD1 matches 9 bases. The CDR3 totals 16 residues. Germline assignment: CDR1 MNHEY and CDR2 SMNVEV (reference sequence). The junction had 10 bases not matched to a gene; V was cut back by 5 bases and J by 5 bases. CDR3 in amino acids: CASSPQTGGYDQPQHF. The CDR3 DNA follows: TGTGCCAGCAGTCCACAAACAGGGGGCTACGATCAGCCCCAGCATTTT.

This sequence joins TRBV4-3 and TRBJ1-2; TRBD1 matches at 9 bases. The germline V gene has CDR1 LGHNA and CDR2 YSLEER. This CDR3 comprises 14 residues. V dropped 4 bases and J dropped 7; count of bases not matched to a gene: 7. In nucleotides, the CDR3 is TGCGCCAGCAGCCTCGGGACAGGGTTTTCTGGCTACACCTTC. Protein product: CASSLGTGFSGYTF.

As to this clone: An end of the junction does not agree with germline; a read error may underlie this. The V call is TRBV5-1, the J call TRBJ1-1, with 7 bases lining up with TRBD1. Germline V CDR1 and CDR2: SGHRS, YFSETQ. The CDR3 is made up of 15 amino acids. Here the CDR3 reads CARSPGGGRDSEAFF. The CDR3 DNA reads TGCGCCCGCAGCCCGGGGGGGGGCCGGGACAGCGAAGCTTTCTTT.

J is TRBJ1-5 and V is TRBV30; D unresolved. The CDR3 extends over 14 amino acids. V lost 0 bases to trimming and J lost 5 bases, with 11 bases between them. Germline CDR1 reads GTSNPN; CDR2 reads SVGIG (reference sequence). In nucleotides, the CDR3 is TGTGCCTGGAGTGTAGGTGGCGGTTATCAGCCCCAGCATTTT. It is translated as CAWSVGGGYQPQHF.

The rearrangement uses TRBV5-1 and TRBJ1-5, with 10 bases lining up with TRBD1. This CDR3 is built from 17 residues. V shed 2 bases, J shed 4 bases, and the junction held 9 bases outside the gene matches. Per the germline V gene, CDR1 is SGHRS and CDR2 is YFSETQ. The CDR3 here is CASSFSRDRGGNQPQHF. Written as DNA, the CDR3 is TGCGCCAGCAGCTTCTCCCGGGACAGGGGTGGTAATCAGCCCCAGCATTTT.

The chain combines TRBV11-2 with TRBJ2-1, with 8 bases matching TRBD1. The CDR3 consists of 15 residues. With V trimmed by 5 bases and J by 6 bases, 9 bases remained unmatched. CDR1 and CDR2 from the germline V gene are SGHAT and FQNNGV. The DNA for the CDR3 is TGTGCCAGCAGCGAAGGACAGGGTTTAAGCAATGAGCAGTTCTTC. Amino acid sequence: CASSEGQGLSNEQFF. Full variable domain (rest looked up from reference TRBV11-2 and TRBJ2-1): EAGVAQSPRYKIIEKRQSVAFWCNPISGHATLYWYQQILGQGPKLLIQFQNNGVVDDSQLPKDRFSAERLKGVDSTLKIQPAKLEDSAVYLCASSEGQGLSNEQFFGPGTRLTVL.

The sample holds one count of this clone. This chain connects TRBV6-2 or TRBV6-3 to TRBJ1-1; perhaps TRBD1 as D (6 bases). V was cut by 6 bases and J by 5 bases, with 13 bases left in between. The length of the CDR3 is 13 residues. Germline V gene data show CDR1 as MNHEY and CDR2 as SVGEGT. The CDR3 is CASSPDRRTEAFF. The CDR3 DNA follows: TGTGCCAGCAGCCCCGACAGGAGGACTGAAGCTTTCTTT.

The V call is TRBV27, the J call TRBJ2-7; 7 nucleotides align to TRBD2. The length of the CDR3 is 15 residues. Trimming took 2 bases from V and 3 from J; bases not matched to a gene: 7. From germline, CDR1 is MNHEY and CDR2 SMNVEV (reference sequence). CDR3 coding DNA: TGTGCCAGCAGTTTAGAGGGGCGGGGGTTCTACGAGCAGTACTTC. It codes for CASSLEGRGFYEQYF.

CDR3 DNA sequence: TGTGCCAGCAGCCCGGGACTAGCGGGAGAGGGTCGAGAGACCCAGTACTTC. It codes for CASSPGLAGEGRETQYF. The rearrangement links TRBV11-3 to TRBJ2-5; 14 nucleotides line up with TRBD2. CDR1 and CDR2 (germline): SGHNT, YENEEA. CDR3 length equals 17 residues. J gave up 4 bases and V 5 bases, and 9 bases lay outside the gene matches.

This chain connects TRBV19 to TRBJ2-2; D not resolved. There are 13 residues in the CDR3. Per germline, CDR1 LNHDA and CDR2 SQIVND (reference sequence). Trimming stripped 4 bases from V and 6 bases from J, with 9 bases between. The CDR3 region has the DNA TGTGCCAGTAGTACCCAGGTTTCCGGGGAGCTGTTTTTT. Translation: CASSTQVSGELFF.

The V gene is TRBV4-3, the J gene TRBJ2-7; D possibly corresponds to TRBD2 (6 bases). The length of the CDR3 is 16 residues. V was cut by 0 bases and J by 4 bases, with 16 bases left in between. The germline V gene has CDR1 LGHNA and CDR2 YSLEER. The CDR3 DNA reads TGCGCCAGCAGCCAAGATTCGGACGGGGGTGGGTACGAGCAGTACTTC. This codes for CASSQDSDGGGYEQYF.

J is TRBJ1-2 and V is TRBV7-2; a weak D match, TRBD1 (5 bases). The CDR3 totals 15 residues. The germline CDR1 and CDR2 sequences are SGHTA and FQGNSA. Between the trimmed V and J ends, which lost 2 bases and 1 base, there was a span of 11 bases. The CDR3 nucleotides are TGTGCCAGCAGCTTACAGGGTCCCTTTAACTATGGCTACACCTTC. It is translated as CASSLQGPFNYGYTF.

The chain combines TRBV14 with TRBJ1-3; D remains ambiguous. The CDR3 loop spans 14 amino acids. The ends were cut back, 3 bases at V and 4 bases at J, with 10 bases in the middle. Looked up from germline, CDR1 is SGHDN and CDR2 is FVKESK. The CDR3 region has the DNA TGTGCCAGCAGCCAGGCCAGGCTCGGAAACACCATATATTTT. Its protein product is CASSQARLGNTIYF.

The chain recombines TRBV19 with TRBJ1-1; no clear D gene. This CDR3 is 16 amino acids long. Trimming took 5 bases from V and 2 from J, leaving 18 bases between them. Germline CDR1 reads LNHDA; CDR2 reads SQIVND (reference sequence). CDR3 in amino acids: CASSPLGTTRNTEAFF. The CDR3 region has the DNA TGTGCCAGTAGTCCCCTCGGTACGACAAGAAACACTGAAGCTTTCTTT.

The gene calls are TRBV7-9 and TRBJ2-7; TRBD2 agrees at 8 bases. The V gene's germline CDR1 is SEHNR and CDR2 FQNEAQ (reference sequence). The CDR3 extends over 14 amino acids. V shed 0 bases, J shed 6 bases, and the junction held 4 bases outside the gene matches. CDR3 sequence: CASSLAGTRGEQYF. The CDR3 nucleotides read TGTGCCAGCAGCTTAGCGGGGACTAGGGGCGAGCAGTACTTC. Complete variable domain (other parts from reference TRBV7-9 and TRBJ2-7): DTGVSQNPRHKITKRGQNVTFRCDPISEHNRLYWYRQTLGQGPEFLTYFQNEAQLEKSRLLSDRFSAERPKGSFSTLEIQRTEQGDSAMYLCASSLAGTRGEQYFGPGTRLTVT.

The chain uses TRBV6-1 and TRBJ1-5; no clear D gene. Trimming shortened V by 3 bases and J by 6 bases, and 12 bases separated the two germline ends. This CDR3 contains 14 residues. The germline V gene encodes CDR1 MNHNS and CDR2 SASEGT. CDR3 amino acids: CASSEDWASQPQHF. CDR3 bases: TGTGCCAGCAGTGAGGACTGGGCGTCTCAGCCCCAGCATTTT.

The CDR3 reads CASSPTGTSALRTDTQYF. CDR3 nucleotides: TGTGCCAGCAGTCCTACCGGGACTAGCGCTTTAAGGACAGATACGCAGTATTTT. The chain uses TRBV13 and TRBJ2-3, with 10 positions matching TRBD2. There are 18 residues in the CDR3. Germline V CDR1 and CDR2: PRHDT, FYEKMQ (reference sequence). With V trimmed by 6 bases and J by 3 bases, 15 bases remained unmatched.